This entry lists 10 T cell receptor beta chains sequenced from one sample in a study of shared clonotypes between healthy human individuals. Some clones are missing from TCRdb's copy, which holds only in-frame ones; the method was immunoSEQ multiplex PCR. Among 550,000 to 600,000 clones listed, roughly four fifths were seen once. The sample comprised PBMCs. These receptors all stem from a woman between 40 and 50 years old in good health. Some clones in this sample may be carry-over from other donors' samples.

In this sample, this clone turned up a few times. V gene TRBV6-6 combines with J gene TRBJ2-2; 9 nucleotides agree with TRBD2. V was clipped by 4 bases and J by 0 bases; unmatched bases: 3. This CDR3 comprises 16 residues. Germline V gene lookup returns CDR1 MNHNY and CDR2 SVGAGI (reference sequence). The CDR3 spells CASSSRTSANTGELFF. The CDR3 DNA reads TGTGCCAGCAGTTCTCGGACTAGCGCGAACACCGGGGAGCTGTTTTTT.

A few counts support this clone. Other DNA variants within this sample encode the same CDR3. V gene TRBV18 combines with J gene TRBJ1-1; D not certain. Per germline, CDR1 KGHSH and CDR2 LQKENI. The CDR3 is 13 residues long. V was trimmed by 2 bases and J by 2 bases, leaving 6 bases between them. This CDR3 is CASSPELNTEAFF. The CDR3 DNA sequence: TGTGCCAGCTCACCAGAGCTTAACACTGAAGCTTTCTTT.

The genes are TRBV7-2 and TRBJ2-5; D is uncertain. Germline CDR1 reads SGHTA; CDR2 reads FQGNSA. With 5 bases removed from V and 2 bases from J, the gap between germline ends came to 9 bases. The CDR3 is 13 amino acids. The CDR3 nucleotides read TGTGCCAGCAGCCCCCCGAATCAAGAGACCCAGTACTTC. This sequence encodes CASSPPNQETQYF.

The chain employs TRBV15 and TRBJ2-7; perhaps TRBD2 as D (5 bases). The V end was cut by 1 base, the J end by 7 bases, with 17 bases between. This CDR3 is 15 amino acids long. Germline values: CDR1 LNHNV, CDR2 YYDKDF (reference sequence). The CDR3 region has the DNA TGTGCCACCAGCAGAGGGGGTCTAGCCCAAGGGGAGCAGTACTTC. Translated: CATSRGGLAQGEQYF.

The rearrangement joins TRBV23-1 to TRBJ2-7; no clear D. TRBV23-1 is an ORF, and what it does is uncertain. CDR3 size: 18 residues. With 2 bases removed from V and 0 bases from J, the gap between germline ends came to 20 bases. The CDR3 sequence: CASSQLLTLVPSSYEQYF. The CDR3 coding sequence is TGCGCCAGCAGTCAACTCCTCACCCTAGTTCCCAGCTCCTACGAGCAGTACTTC.

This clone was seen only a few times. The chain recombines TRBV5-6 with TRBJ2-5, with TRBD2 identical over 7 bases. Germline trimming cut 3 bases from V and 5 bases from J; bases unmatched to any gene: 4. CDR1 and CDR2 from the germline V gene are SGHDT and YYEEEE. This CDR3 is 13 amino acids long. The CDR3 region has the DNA TGTGCCAGCAGCTCCGGGACTACTGAGACCCAGTACTTC. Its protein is CASSSGTTETQYF.

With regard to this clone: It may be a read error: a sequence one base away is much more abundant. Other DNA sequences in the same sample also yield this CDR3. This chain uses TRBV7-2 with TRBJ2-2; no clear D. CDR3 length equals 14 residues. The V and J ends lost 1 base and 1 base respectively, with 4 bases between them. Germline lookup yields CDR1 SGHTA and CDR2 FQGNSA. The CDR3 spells CASSLGRNTGELFF. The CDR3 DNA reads TGTGCCAGCAGCTTAGGGCGGAACACCGGGGAGCTGTTTTTT. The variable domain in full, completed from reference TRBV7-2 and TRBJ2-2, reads GAGVSQSPSNKVTEKGKDVELRCDPISGHTALYWYRQSLGQGLEFLIYFQGNSAPDKSGLPSDRFSAERTGGSVSTLTIQRTQQEDSAVYLCASSLGRNTGELFFGEGSRLTVL.

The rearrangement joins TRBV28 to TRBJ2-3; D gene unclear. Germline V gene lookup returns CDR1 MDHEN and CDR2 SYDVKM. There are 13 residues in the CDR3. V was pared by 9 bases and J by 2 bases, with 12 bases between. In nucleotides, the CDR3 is TGTGCCAGTAAAGGAGCGACCACAGATACGCAGTATTTT. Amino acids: CASKGATTDTQYF. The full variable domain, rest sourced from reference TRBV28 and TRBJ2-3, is DVKVTQSSRYLVKRTGEKVFLECVQDMDHENMFWYRQDPGLGLRLIYFSYDVKMKEKGDIPEGYSVSREKKERFSLILESASTNQTSMYLCASKGATTDTQYFGPGTRLTVL.

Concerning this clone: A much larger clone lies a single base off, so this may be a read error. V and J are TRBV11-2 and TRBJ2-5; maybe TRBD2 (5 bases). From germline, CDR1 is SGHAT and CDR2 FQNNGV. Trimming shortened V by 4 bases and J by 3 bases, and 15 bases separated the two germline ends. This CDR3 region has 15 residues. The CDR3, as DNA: TGTGCCAGCAGCTCGAGTGTAGCGACCGAAGAGACCCAGTACTTC. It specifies CASSSSVATEETQYF.

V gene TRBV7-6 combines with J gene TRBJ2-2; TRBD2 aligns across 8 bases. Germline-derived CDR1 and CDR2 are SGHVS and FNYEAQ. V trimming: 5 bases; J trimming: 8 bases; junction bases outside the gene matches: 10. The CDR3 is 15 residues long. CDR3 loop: CASSPGTRKSGELFF. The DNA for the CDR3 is TGTGCCAGCAGCCCTGGGACTAGAAAATCTGGGGAGCTGTTTTTT.